The rows below give T cell receptor beta chains drawn from one sample of a study of metastatic and nonmetastatic thyroid tumors. TCRdb used MiXCR to call clones anew from the PCR reads. In the table there are over 10,000 clones, 23% of which are singletons. The specimen sequenced was adjacent normal tissue. The receptors come from a female donor with papillary thyroid cancer or a benign thyroid nodule (not recorded which). Some clones in this sample may be carry-over from other donors' samples. The CDR3 runs from the conserved cysteine through the conserved F or W. The D gene is left open where the match is weak. For some rows the clone size is stated as once, few or many, or as a class when expanded; others skip it.

14	.	few	TRBV27	TRBJ2-3	CASSPRHSTDTQYF	TGTGCCAGCAGTCCTAGACATTCCACAGATACGCAGTATTTT
13	TRBD1	.	TRBV3-1	TRBJ1-1	CASSLRQGTEALF	TGTGCCAGCAGCCTTAGACAGGGAACTGAAGCTCTCTTT
15	.	.	TRBV5-1	TRBJ1-4	CASSLARALSEKLFF	TGCGCCAGCAGCTTGGCCAGGGCCCTTAGTGAAAAACTGTTTTTT
14	.	few	TRBV6-1	TRBJ2-7	CASSGGVLEYEQYF	TGTGCCAGCAGTGGAGGGGTCCTTGAGTACGAGCAGTACTTC
16	TRBD2	few	TRBV12-3/TRBV12-4	TRBJ2-1	CASTSLAGGSYNEQFF	TGTGCCAGCACCTCTTTAGCGGGAGGGTCCTACAATGAGCAGTTCTTC
13	.	.	TRBV11-3	TRBJ2-1	CGSSWDVCNEQFF	TGTGGCAGCAGCTGGGACGTCTGCAATGAGCAGTTCTTC
16	TRBD2	many	TRBV3-1	TRBJ2-5	CASSRRRGAPEETQYF	TGTGCCAGCAGCCGAAGGCGGGGGGCGCCGGAAGAGACCCAGTACTTC
13	.	.	TRBV7-9	TRBJ2-1	CASSLGGFNEQFF	TGTGCCAGCAGCTTAGGAGGGTTCAATGAGCAGTTCTTC
17	TRBD2	many	TRBV5-4	TRBJ2-3	CASSRYRLAGSTDTQYF	TGTGCCAGCAGCAGGTACCGACTAGCGGGGAGCACAGATACGCAGTATTTT
14	.	large	TRBV12-3/TRBV12-4	TRBJ2-7	CASSGTGRLIEQYF	TGTGCCAGCAGTGGGACGGGAAGGCTTATCGAGCAGTACTTC
13	.	few	TRBV10-2	TRBJ1-4	CAITSVIGEKLFF	TGCGCCATCACGTCGGTGATAGGGGAAAAACTTTTTTTT
14	TRBD1	.	TRBV2	TRBJ1-1	CASGLDRGVTEAFF	TGTGCCAGTGGGCTTGACAGGGGAGTGACTGAAGCTTTCTTT
16	.	.	TRBV7-2	TRBJ2-1	CASSHRAPTGVNEQFF	TGTGCCAGCAGCCACCGGGCTCCCACTGGGGTCAATGAGCAGTTCTTC
13	.	.	TRBV18	TRBJ2-7	CASSPPGNYEQYF	TGTGCCAGCTCACCACCGGGCAACTACGAGCAGTACTTC
15	.	.	TRBV28	TRBJ2-1	CASSLTGLSYNEQFF	TGTGCCAGCAGTTTGACGGGTCTCTCCTACAATGAGCAGTTCTTC
14	TRBD1	medium-sized	TRBV6-5	TRBJ1-6	CASSYGTELIPLHF	TGTGCCAGCAGTTATGGGACAGAGCTTATCCCCCTCCACTTT
13	TRBD1	few	TRBV6-1	TRBJ1-2	CASSPRGTDGYTF	TGTGCCAGCAGTCCCAGGGGGACCGATGGCTACACCTTC
14	TRBD2	medium-sized	TRBV10-2	TRBJ2-1	CASREREAYNEQFF	TGCGCCAGCAGGGAGCGGGAGGCGTACAATGAGCAGTTCTTC
15	.	.	TRBV11-3	TRBJ2-3	CASSLEGLRGDTQYF	TGTGCCAGCAGCTTAGAAGGACTTAGAGGGGATACGCAGTATTTT
15	TRBD1	.	TRBV6-5	TRBJ2-3	CASRLPGGDTDTQYF	TGTGCCAGCAGATTACCAGGGGGCGACACTGATACGCAGTATTTT
15	.	few	TRBV7-3	TRBJ2-7	CASSLTFSGINEQYF	TGTGCCAGCAGCTTAACGTTTTCGGGGATCAACGAGCAGTACTTC
16	TRBD2	few	TRBV27	TRBJ2-3	CASSSLAGASTDTQYF	TGTGCCAGCAGTTCATTAGCGGGAGCTAGCACAGATACGCAGTATTTT
15	.	few	TRBV27	TRBJ2-7	CASSFSTARAYEQYF	TGTGCCAGCAGTTTTTCAACGGCGCGGGCGTACGAGCAGTACTTC
14	TRBD1	.	TRBV6-1	TRBJ1-1	CAASGQALATEAFF	TGTGCCGCCTCGGGACAGGCCTTGGCCACTGAAGCTTTCTTT
14	TRBD1	.	TRBV10-3	TRBJ1-2	CATQNGQGNYGYTF	TGTGCCACTCAGAACGGACAGGGGAACTATGGCTACACCTTC
14	.	.	TRBV7-2	TRBJ1-2	CASSLFLTNYGYAF	TGTGCCAGCAGCTTATTCCTAACAAACTATGGCTACGCCTTC
15	.	.	TRBV20-1	TRBJ2-1	CSAILGDHRDNEQFF	TGCAGTGCTATCTTAGGGGACCATCGCGACAATGAGCAGTTCTTC
17	TRBD2	few	TRBV27	TRBJ2-1	CASSFRSTSGPYDEQFF	TGTGCCAGCAGTTTCCGCTCGACTAGCGGCCCCTACGATGAGCAGTTCTTC
8	.	medium-sized	TRBV6-1	TRBJ2-7	CAASVQYF	TGTGCCGCTAGCGTGCAGTACTTC
13	.	.	TRBV10-1	TRBJ1-1	CDSSSGRGTEAFF	TGCGACAGCAGCTCAGGGCGTGGAACTGAAGCTTTCTTT
15	.	.	TRBV7-2	TRBJ2-7	CASSLAPGSGREQYF	TGTGCCAGCAGCTTAGCCCCCGGGTCAGGGCGCGAGCAGTACTTC
15	TRBD1	.	TRBV7-8	TRBJ1-1	CASSSGGSWNTEAFF	TGTGCCAGCAGCTCAGGGGGGTCCTGGAACACTGAAGCTTTCTTT
13	TRBD1	.	TRBV9	TRBJ1-1	CASSATGDTDAFF	TGTGCCAGCAGCGCGACAGGGGACACTGACGCTTTCTTT
13	.	.	TRBV20-1	TRBJ2-1	CSANSGTYNEQFF	TGCAGTGCTAACTCCGGGACCTACAATGAGCAGTTCTTC
17	TRBD2	many	TRBV14	TRBJ2-5	CASSHRQGLAGQETQYF	TGTGCCAGCAGCCACCGTCAGGGGCTAGCGGGACAAGAGACCCAGTACTTC
15	.	few	TRBV5-1	TRBJ1-1	CASSSVQGLNTEAFF	TGCGCCAGCAGCTCGGTACAGGGCCTGAACACTGAAGCTTTCTTT
12	.	medium-sized	TRBV4-1	TRBJ1-1	CASSQDQSPAFF	TGCGCCAGCAGCCAAGATCAATCCCCCGCTTTCTTT
14	TRBD1	.	TRBV10-3	TRBJ2-3	CAIRRQGGTDTQYF	TGTGCCATCAGAAGACAGGGGGGTACAGATACGCAGTATTTT
14	TRBD2	many	TRBV20-1	TRBJ2-7	CSAKTSGSAYEQYF	TGCAGTGCTAAGACTAGCGGGTCGGCCTACGAGCAGTACTTC
15	TRBD1	medium-sized	TRBV28	TRBJ2-5	CASRPDRGGGETQYF	TGTGCCAGCAGGCCGGACAGGGGAGGGGGGGAGACCCAGTACTTC
16	TRBD2	many	TRBV4-1	TRBJ2-7	CASSQVASGEPYEQYF	TGCGCCAGCAGCCAAGTTGCTAGCGGGGAGCCCTACGAGCAGTACTTC
14	TRBD1	.	TRBV27	TRBJ2-7	CASSLLDRVHEQYF	TGTGCCAGCAGTTTATTGGACAGGGTCCACGAGCAGTACTTC
14	.	few	TRBV6-5	TRBJ2-3	CASSYRTLGYTQYF	TGTGCCAGCAGTTACAGGACATTGGGGTATACGCAGTATTTT
15	.	few	TRBV7-6	TRBJ1-1	CASSLRAGSNTEAFF	TGTGCCAGCAGCTTAAGGGCAGGGTCGAACACTGAAGCTTTCTTT
16	.	.	TRBV18	TRBJ2-2	CASSPGAGTNTGELFF	TGTGCCAGCTCACCAGGCGCGGGAACGAACACCGGGGAGCTGTTTTTT
14	.	.	TRBV5-1	TRBJ1-6	CASRDALGETPLHF	TGCGCCAGCAGGGACGCCCTCGGGGAAACACCCCTCCACTTT
15	.	medium-sized	TRBV12-3/TRBV12-4	TRBJ2-1	CASSPSDRVIGEQFF	TGTGCCAGCAGTCCCAGCGATCGAGTCATTGGTGAGCAGTTCTTC
15	TRBD2	few	TRBV6-1	TRBJ2-7	CASSTPGLAITEQYF	TGTGCCAGCAGTACCCCGGGACTAGCTATTACCGAGCAGTACTTC
14	.	.	TRBV11-3	TRBJ2-7	CASSPWEDFYEQYF	TGTGCCAGCAGCCCGTGGGAGGATTTCTACGAGCAGTACTTC
13	TRBD1	medium-sized	TRBV12-3/TRBV12-4	TRBJ2-2	CASSTGVAGELFF	TGTGCCAGCAGCACAGGGGTGGCCGGGGAGCTGTTTTTT
13	.	medium-sized	TRBV20-1	TRBJ1-2	CSAKGLLNYGYTF	TGCAGTGCCAAGGGCCTACTTAACTATGGCTACACCTTC
14	TRBD1	.	TRBV27	TRBJ2-7	CASSLWTGGYEQYF	TGTGCCAGCAGTTTATGGACAGGGGGCTACGAGCAGTACTTC
14	.	.	TRBV2	TRBJ2-1	CASSEELIYNEQFF	TGTGCCAGCAGTGAAGAACTGATTTACAATGAGCAGTTCTTC
16	TRBD2	many	TRBV9	TRBJ2-5	CASSPKLAGGWETQYF	TGTGCCAGCAGCCCAAAACTAGCGGGAGGGTGGGAGACCCAGTACTTC
16	.	.	TRBV6-1	TRBJ1-2	CASSAPRGGRNYGYTF	TGTGCCAGCAGCGCACCTAGGGGGGGGCGGAACTATGGCTACACCTTC
13	.	many	TRBV29-1	TRBJ2-7	CSVARGTGYEQYF	TGCAGCGTTGCTCGGGGGACGGGCTACGAGCAGTACTTC
16	TRBD2	few	TRBV7-3	TRBJ2-2	CASRNSGGANTGELFF	TGTGCCAGCAGGAATAGCGGGGGGGCGAACACCGGGGAGCTGTTTTTT
13	.	many	TRBV7-3	TRBJ2-2	CATGVVGTGELFF	TGTGCCACCGGGGTTGTTGGGACCGGGGAGCTGTTTTTT
15	TRBD2	.	TRBV20-1	TRBJ2-3	CSASASVGGEDTQYF	TGCAGTGCTAGTGCTAGCGTTGGGGGGGAAGATACGCAGTATTTT